Listed below are T cell receptor beta chains from one sample, sequenced in a study of Graves' ophthalmopathy and Graves' hyperthyroidism. TCRdb called the multiplex PCR reads again in MiXCR, with one record for every CDR3 protein. Seen here are 200,000 to 250,000 distinct CDR3 sequences, about 46% observed once, and the top ten hold around half. The sequencing input was peripheral blood. The receptors derive from an adult man with Graves' ophthalmopathy. Each CDR3 is given with its conserved first and last residue. Each record gives: CDR3 length, clone size, J gene, D gene, V gene, CDR3 DNA, CDR3 protein. The D gene is left open where the match is weak. Clone size is given for some rows only: seen once, a few or many times, or a class if the clone is expanded.

16	-	TRBJ2-7	TRBD2	TRBV28	TGTGCCAGCAGTTGGGGGGTAGCGGGAGGCACCTACGAGCAGTACTTC	CASSWGVAGGTYEQYF
15	-	TRBJ2-5	TRBD1	TRBV9	TGTGCCAGCAGCGTAGATGCAGGGGGTGCCGAGACCCAGTACTTC	CASSVDAGGAETQYF
16	-	TRBJ2-6	-	TRBV5-1	TGCGCCAGCAGTTGGGGTTCGGTATTTGGGGCCAACGTCCTGACTTTC	CASSWGSVFGANVLTF
15	-	TRBJ2-7	TRBD2	TRBV20-1	TGCAGTGCTAGAAGAGCGGGGGGCCCGAACTACGAGCAGTACTTC	CSARRAGGPNYEQYF
15	-	TRBJ1-1	TRBD1	TRBV19	TGTGCCAGTAGTAGACAGGGATGGGACTTGGCTGAAGCTTTCTTT	CASSRQGWDLAEAFF
18	few	TRBJ2-6	TRBD1	TRBV24-1	TGTGCCACCAGTGATGCCGCCCCGACAGGGTCTGGGGCCAACGTCCTGACTTTC	CATSDAAPTGSGANVLTF
13	-	TRBJ2-7	TRBD2	TRBV7-2	TGTGCCAGCAGTCTTTTTGAGCGGGAGGAACCATACTTC	CASSLFEREEPYF
15	-	TRBJ1-6	TRBD1	TRBV9	TGTGCCAGCAGCCCGGGACAGAATGGTAATTCACCCCTCCACTTT	CASSPGQNGNSPLHF
14	-	TRBJ2-2	TRBD1	TRBV10-2	TGTGCCATTTCCGGGACAGGGATCACCGGGGAGCTGTTTTTT	CAISGTGITGELFF
16	few	TRBJ1-5	-	TRBV19	TGTGCCAGTAGTACCTCAAGTGGAGGGATCCATCAGCCCCAGCATTTT	CASSTSSGGIHQPQHF
13	many	TRBJ1-1	-	TRBV20-1	TGCAGTGCTAGAGTGGACAGGAACACTGAAGCTTTCTTT	CSARVDRNTEAFF
16	-	TRBJ1-6	TRBD1	TRBV7-6	TGTGCCAGCAGCTTACTCGGGACAGTCTTTAATTCACCCCTCCACTTT	CASSLLGTVFNSPLHF
17	-	TRBJ1-2	-	TRBV15	TGTGCCACCAGCAGGGGAAGGGGAGTAGTACCCTCAAAGGGCTACACCTTC	CATSRGRGVVPSKGYTF
15	-	TRBJ1-5	-	TRBV2	TGTGCCAGCAGTGGGACGGGGGATAGCAATCAGCCCCAGCATTTT	CASSGTGDSNQPQHF
17	-	TRBJ2-5	TRBD2	TRBV2	TGTGCCAGCAGTAAGCCTCGGACTAGCGGGAGTCAGAAGACCCAGTACTTC	CASSKPRTSGSQKTQYF
16	few	TRBJ2-3	TRBD2	TRBV6-5	TGTGCCAGCAGCACAATAGCGGGGGGTGACGCAGATACGCAGTATTTT	CASSTIAGGDADTQYF
13	few	TRBJ2-2	-	TRBV6-4	TGTGCCAGCACCCCGTTGGGGACCGGGGAGCTGTTTTTT	CASTPLGTGELFF
16	-	TRBJ2-5	TRBD2	TRBV4-1	TGCGCCAGCAGCCGGATTACGGGGGGGGGCCAAGAGACCCAGTACTTC	CASSRITGGGQETQYF
15	-	TRBJ1-6	-	TRBV12-3/TRBV12-4	TGTGCCAGCAGTTTACGACAGGCCTATAATTCACCCCTCCACTTT	CASSLRQAYNSPLHF
14	few	TRBJ1-5	-	TRBV25-1	TGTGCCAGCAGTGAATCAGGTGTTAATCAGCCCCAGCATTTT	CASSESGVNQPQHF
16	few	TRBJ2-7	-	TRBV10-3	TGTGCCATCAAAACGAACGAGGATAAGGGGATCTACGAGCAGTACTTC	CAIKTNEDKGIYEQYF
16	-	TRBJ2-3	TRBD2	TRBV24-1	TGTGCCACCAGTGACGCTGAGCGGGGAGTATCAGATACGCAGTATTTT	CATSDAERGVSDTQYF
12	few	TRBJ1-2	TRBD1	TRBV12-3/TRBV12-4	TGTGCCAGCATCGGACAGGCCTATGGCTACACCTTC	CASIGQAYGYTF
13	once	TRBJ1-4	-	TRBV2	TGTGCCAGCAGTGACAGGGCCTACATTGGACTGTTTTTT	CASSDRAYIGLFF
15	-	TRBJ2-5	TRBD1	TRBV5-5	TGTGCCAGCAGCTTGACGGACAGGGGGTGGGAGACCCAGTACTTC	CASSLTDRGWETQYF
14	-	TRBJ2-7	-	TRBV15	TGTGCCACCAGCACCCTAAAGTCAGGGTACGAGCAGTACTTC	CATSTLKSGYEQYF
14	many	TRBJ1-3	-	TRBV10-3	TGTGCCATCACGGACATTCTCTCTGGAAACACCATATATTTT	CAITDILSGNTIYF
15	-	TRBJ1-4	-	TRBV19	TGTGCCAGTAGTATTCTCGGAACGTCTTTGGAAAAACTGTTTTTT	CASSILGTSLEKLFF
13	-	TRBJ1-2	-	TRBV15	TGTGCCACCAGCAGAATAGAGGGAACGGGCTACACCTTC	CATSRIEGTGYTF
16	-	TRBJ2-2	-	TRBV29-1	TGCAGCGTTAGAATCAACCGGGGACGAAGTCTCGGGGAGCTGTTTTTT	CSVRINRGRSLGELFF
14	-	TRBJ1-2	TRBD1	TRBV12-3/TRBV12-4	TGTGCCAGCAGTTTTACAGGGGACAGGGATGGCTACACCTTC	CASSFTGDRDGYTF
16	few	TRBJ1-1	-	TRBV12-3/TRBV12-4	TGTGCCAGCAGTCGGGATACCGGCACTCAGTGGACTGAAGCTTTCTTT	CASSRDTGTQWTEAFF
13	-	TRBJ2-2	-	TRBV7-9	TGTGCCAGCAGCTTAAGCCAGGACGGGGAGCTGTTTTTT	CASSLSQDGELFF